Each of the 18 T cell receptor beta chains below was sequenced from the same sample in a study of vaccination and CD4 T cells after COVID-19. Their specific antigens are unknown. Noted treatment: 10-day PBMC culture with coronavirus spike peptide pools or control peptides (ViraFEST assay). Cultured CD4+ T cells had their DNA profiled by the Oncomine TCR Beta short-read assay. TCRdb reprocessed the PCR reads with MiXCR, giving one entry per CDR3 protein. The table has 15,000 to 20,000 distinct CDR3 sequences, around 52% seen once; the top ten hold about 9.4%. The sequenced sample was CD4+ T cells from blood, cultured in vitro. Receptors were obtained from a human donor who had recovered from COVID-19.

This clonotype was detected only a few times. This rearrangement joins TRBV6-1 to TRBJ2-7, with TRBD2 identical over 8 bases. The germline CDR1 and CDR2 sequences are MNHNS and SASEGT. J was trimmed by 3 bases and V by 10 bases; bases with no gene match: 5. The CDR3 runs to 12 residues. The CDR3 protein is CATGGEGYEQYF. The CDR3 DNA reads as TGTGCCACGGGGGGGGAGGGCTACGAGCAGTACTTC.

A few counts support this clonotype. The V gene is TRBV6-1, the J gene TRBJ2-5; D not certain. CDR1 MNHNS and CDR2 SASEGT come from the germline V gene. CDR3 size: 13 residues. V was clipped by 5 bases and J by 4 bases, with 11 bases between them. CDR3: CASSPPARETQYF. CDR3 coding DNA: TGTGCCAGCAGTCCCCCAGCGCGAGAGACCCAGTACTTC.

The CDR3 DNA is TGTGCCAGCTCACCCCCCTCGGGGACTAGCGTAATTAGCTCCTACGAGCAGTACTTC. Its protein is CASSPPSGTSVISSYEQYF. The V and J genes are TRBV18 and TRBJ2-7, with 10 bases aligning to TRBD2. V dropped 3 bases and J dropped 0; count of bases not matched to a gene: 14. CDR1 is KGHSH and CDR2 is LQKENI in the germline V gene. The CDR3 loop spans 19 amino acids. The whole variable domain, remainder taken from reference TRBV18 and TRBJ2-7, is NAGVMQNPRHLVRRRGQEARLRCSPMKGHSHVYWYRQLPEEGLKFMVYLQKENIIDESGMPKERFSAEFPKEGPSILRIQQVVRGDSAAYFCASSPPSGTSVISSYEQYFGPGTRLTVT.

The chain has TRBV5-1 and TRBJ2-2; a weak D match, TRBD2 (6 bases). The CDR3 contains 16 residues. V dropped 2 bases and J dropped 6 bases, with 17 bases sitting between them. Germline values: CDR1 SGHRS, CDR2 YFSETQ. The DNA of the CDR3 is TGCGCCAGCAGCTTTAGTGCAGGGCGGGACGCCGGGGAGCTGTTTTTT. This sequence encodes CASSFSAGRDAGELFF.

Only a few counts were recorded for this clonotype. The chain carries TRBV20-1 and TRBJ2-7, with a possible D match to TRBD1 (5 bases). V was trimmed by 5 bases and J by 5 bases, leaving 19 bases between them. This CDR3 contains 14 residues. Per germline, CDR1 DFQATT and CDR2 SNEGSKA (reference sequence). CDR3 loop: CSALGSQGVNEQYF. The DNA for the CDR3 is TGCAGTGCTTTGGGTTCTCAGGGTGTTAACGAGCAGTACTTC.

The gene calls are TRBV7-9 and TRBJ1-1; 11 bases fit TRBD1. Germline V gene lookup returns CDR1 SEHNR and CDR2 FQNEAQ (reference sequence). The CDR3 totals 15 residues. V lost 5 bases and J lost 6; bases outside the gene matches: 8. CDR3 loop: CASSPSGTGGAEAFF. CDR3 in DNA: TGTGCCAGCAGCCCCAGCGGGACAGGGGGGGCTGAAGCTTTCTTT.

Only one count was recorded for this clonotype. This rearrangement joins TRBV6-5 to TRBJ1-1, with no clear D. The CDR3 length is 14 residues. Germline CDR1 MNHEY, CDR2 SVGAGI. V was trimmed by 0 bases and J by 5 bases, leaving 10 bases between them. In DNA form, the CDR3 reads TGTGCCAGCAGTTACTCCGGAGGGCAGACTGAAGCTTTCTTT. It translates to CASSYSGGQTEAFF.

In its sample, this clonotype is medium-sized. The rearrangement links TRBV18 to TRBJ1-1; 8 nucleotides match TRBD1. Germline loops: CDR1 KGHSH, CDR2 LQKENI. V was pared by 6 bases and J by 3 bases, with 6 bases of the junction left unmatched. The CDR3 covers 14 residues. CDR3 in DNA: TGTGCCAGCTCGGAAACAGGGGGGCACACTGAAGCTTTCTTT. Translated, it gives CASSETGGHTEAFF.

This clonotype was observed a few times. The chain combines TRBV6-2 or TRBV6-3 with TRBJ1-5; D gene uncertain. With 0 bases removed from V and 5 bases from J, the gap between germline ends came to 14 bases. The CDR3 consists of 16 residues. Per the germline V gene, CDR1 is MNHEY and CDR2 is SVGEGT. The CDR3, as DNA: TGTGCCAGCAGTTACTCTCCGACCCAGGTGGATCAGCCCCAGCATTTT. This encodes CASSYSPTQVDQPQHF.

This clonotype is a singleton in its sample. The chain couples TRBV6-1 to TRBJ1-5; D gene unclear. The CDR3 is 14 residues long. Trimming removed 11 bases at V and 0 bases at J, with 14 bases between. Germline V lookup: CDR1 MNHNS, CDR2 SASEGT. This CDR3 reads CAGAQLYSNQPQHF. The CDR3 DNA reads as TGTGCCGGCGCCCAACTTTATAGCAATCAGCCCCAGCATTTT.

The chain employs TRBV11-2 and TRBJ1-6; TRBD1 might be the D (6 bases). This CDR3 region has 14 residues. Looked up from germline, CDR1 is SGHAT and CDR2 is FQNNGV. V lost 5 bases to trimming and J lost 9 bases, with 14 bases between them. The CDR3 here is CASSLQGFPSPLHF. CDR3 DNA: TGTGCCAGCAGCCTACAGGGATTCCCTTCACCCCTCCACTTT.

The rearrangement links TRBV28 to TRBJ1-5; D remains unclear. Trimming shortened V by 6 bases and J by 0 bases, and 12 bases separated the two germline ends. CDR1 is MDHEN and CDR2 is SYDVKM in the germline V gene. CDR3 length: 15 residues. CDR3 nucleotides: TGTGCCAGCAGGAAAGCTGATTATAGCAATCAGCCCCAGCATTTT. Amino acid sequence: CASRKADYSNQPQHF.

The V and J genes are TRBV10-3 and TRBJ2-3, with TRBD2 matching 7 bases. CDR1 and CDR2 (germline): ENHRY, SYGVKD. Trimming removed 10 bases from V and 5 bases from J; junction bases left unmatched: 21. The CDR3 loop spans 17 amino acids. CDR3 in amino acids: CATTDSSGTLSQDTQYF. The CDR3 DNA sequence: TGTGCCACCACCGACTCCAGCGGGACTCTGTCCCAAGATACGCAGTATTTT.

The J gene is TRBJ1-1, the V gene TRBV7-9; D may be TRBD1 (6 bases). Germline CDR1 SEHNR, CDR2 FQNEAQ (reference sequence). This CDR3 has 13 amino acids. V lost 2 bases, J lost 4 bases, and 8 bases lay in between. The CDR3 loop is CASSLKGGTEAFF. The CDR3 DNA reads as TGTGCCAGCAGCTTAAAAGGGGGCACTGAAGCTTTCTTT.

As concerns this clonotype: A junction end diverges from the germline sequence, so it may reflect a read error. The chain joins TRBV10-3 to TRBJ2-7, with unresolved D. CDR3 length: 13 residues. Germline values: CDR1 ENHRY, CDR2 SYGVKD. DNA for the CDR3: TGTGCCATCAGTGGCTCAGTGGGCTACGAGCGGTACTTC. Translated: CAISGSVGYERYF.

The chain joins TRBV10-3 to TRBJ2-2; the D gene is possibly TRBD1 (5 bases). This CDR3 has 12 residues. Trimming removed 9 bases from V and 10 bases from J, with 15 bases in between. Germline CDR1 is ENHRY and CDR2 is SYGVKD. In nucleotides, the CDR3 is TGTGCCATACGCAGGGCCTCGGCGGAGCTGTTTTTT. It yields the protein CAIRRASAELFF.

The V gene is TRBV5-4, the J gene TRBJ1-2; 7 nucleotides align to TRBD1. The CDR3 is made up of 13 amino acids. Germline V gives CDR1 SGHNT, CDR2 YYREEE (reference sequence). Trimming cost V 3 bases and J 4 bases; bases outside gene matches: 3. The DNA of the CDR3 is TGTGCCAGCAGCTCAGGGACAGCCTATGGCTACACCTTC. It translates to CASSSGTAYGYTF.

This clonotype was counted once. The J gene is TRBJ2-7, the V gene TRBV6-1; D is perhaps TRBD2 (5 bases). The length of the CDR3 is 11 residues. Germline V lookup: CDR1 MNHNS, CDR2 SASEGT. Deletions cut 7 bases from V and 6 bases from J, with 10 bases between. The CDR3 DNA reads as TGTGCCAGCAAGACGGACTCCGAGCAGTACTTC. As protein: CASKTDSEQYF.